This record covers a single T cell receptor (beta chain). Its antigen is still unknown. The sample comes from a study of cytomegalovirus exposure and HLA in healthy donors. The PCR made use of 60 Vbeta and 13 Jbeta primers. The method was immunoSEQ multiplex PCR; TCRdb's version includes in-frame clones alone and lacks a portion of them. This repertoire includes roughly 43,000 clones. Study observations and caveats: Based on reports, TCR beta sequences accurately predicted HLA-A and HLA-B alleles for most subjects.

Germline V gives CDR1 KGHSY, CDR2 FQNENV. V gave up 2 bases and J gave up 0 bases, with 7 bases separating them. The CDR3 is 15 amino acids. The clonotype was recovered from a middle-aged woman in good health and CMV-seronegative. The V gene is TRBV16, the J gene TRBJ1-4, with TRBD1 as a possible D gene (5 bases). Material: PBMCs. The CDR3 is CASSQRTTTNEKLFF. DNA of the CDR3: TGTGCCAGCAGCCAACGGACAACAACTAATGAAAAACTGTTTTTT.